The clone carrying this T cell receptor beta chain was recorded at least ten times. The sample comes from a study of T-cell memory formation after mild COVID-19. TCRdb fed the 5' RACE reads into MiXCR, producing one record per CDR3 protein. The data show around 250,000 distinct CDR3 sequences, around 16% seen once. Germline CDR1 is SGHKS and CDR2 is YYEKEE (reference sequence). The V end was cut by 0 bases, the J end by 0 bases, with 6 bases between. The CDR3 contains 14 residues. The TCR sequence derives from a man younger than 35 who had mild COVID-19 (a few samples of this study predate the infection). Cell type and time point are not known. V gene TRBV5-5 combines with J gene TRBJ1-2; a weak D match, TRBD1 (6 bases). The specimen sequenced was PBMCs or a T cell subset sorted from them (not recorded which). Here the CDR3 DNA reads TGTGCCAGCAGCTTGGGGACAGCTAACTATGGCTACACCTTC. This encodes CASSLGTANYGYTF.